What follows are 3 T cell receptor beta chains derived from one specimen sequenced in a study of T-cell memory formation after mild COVID-19. TCRdb reanalysed the 5' RACE reads using MiXCR and keeps one entry per CDR3 protein. The sample carries fewer than 250,000 distinct CDR3 sequences, roughly a tenth recorded once. Specimen: PBMCs or a T cell subset sorted from them (not recorded which). These receptors came from a man between 18 and 35 years old who had mild COVID-19 (a few samples of this study predate the infection). Cell type and time point are not known.

This clonotype was counted between two and nine times. The rearrangement links TRBV30 to TRBJ2-7; 7 bases map to TRBD1. The CDR3 runs to 12 residues. Germline V CDR1 and CDR2: GTSNPN, SVGIG (reference sequence). The J segment lost 5 bases and the V segment lost 5 bases, leaving 6 bases of the junction unmatched. This CDR3 is CAWSKGADEQYF. The CDR3 DNA follows: TGTGCCTGGTCCAAGGGGGCAGACGAGCAGTACTTC.

This rearrangement joins TRBV5-1 to TRBJ2-2; D gene ambiguous. V lost 4 bases to trimming and J lost 1 base, with 8 bases between them. This CDR3 region has 14 residues. Germline V lookup: CDR1 SGHRS, CDR2 YFSETQ. CDR3 region: CASSGNLNTGELFF. The CDR3 coding sequence is TGCGCCAGCAGCGGAAATTTGAACACCGGGGAGCTGTTTTTT.

A few counts support this clonotype. The germline gene is not matched at one end of the junction; a read error may be the cause. The chain links TRBV7-2 to TRBJ2-7; D may be TRBD1 (6 bases). The CDR3 totals 15 residues. The germline gives CDR1 SGHTA, CDR2 FQGNSA. CDR3 loop: CASRLERGYNYEQYF. As DNA, the CDR3 is TGTGCCAGCAGATTAGAAAGGGGGTACAACTACGAGCAGTACTTC.